Sequencing of this T cell receptor beta chain was carried out in a study of cytomegalovirus exposure and HLA in healthy donors. Points from the study as a whole: Later work associated 16,951 TCR beta sequences with HLA alleles at 0.05 false discovery rate.

As for this clone: Antigen: not known.

The V segment lost 5 bases and the J segment 4 bases; nucleotides outside the gene matches: 9. Germline V gene lookup returns CDR1 SQVTM and CDR2 ANQGSEA. This CDR3 is 14 amino acids long. PCR primers comprised 60 Vbeta and 13 Jbeta primers. Sequencing was performed with immunoSEQ multiplex PCR; in TCRdb, only in-frame clones are kept and a portion is missing. The sample holds under 200,000 clones, almost 80% seen once. Sequencing used PBMCs. The chain joins TRBV29-1 to TRBJ1-2; 8 positions match TRBD1. This TCR was sampled from a man in his fifties in good health and CMV-seropositive. CDR3 amino acids: CSVKGDRQFYGYTF. The CDR3 DNA sequence: TGCAGCGTTAAAGGGGACAGGCAATTCTATGGCTACACCTTC.